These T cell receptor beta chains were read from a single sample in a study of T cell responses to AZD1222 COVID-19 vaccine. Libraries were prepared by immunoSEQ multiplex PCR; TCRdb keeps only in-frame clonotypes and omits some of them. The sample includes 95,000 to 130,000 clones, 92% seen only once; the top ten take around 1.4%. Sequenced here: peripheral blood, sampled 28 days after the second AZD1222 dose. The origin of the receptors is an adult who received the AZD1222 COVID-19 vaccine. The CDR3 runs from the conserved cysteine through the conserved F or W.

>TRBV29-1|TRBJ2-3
CSVDTDTQYF
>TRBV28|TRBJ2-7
CASSFEGLNSYEQYF
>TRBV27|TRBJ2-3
CASSLGVQGMQYF
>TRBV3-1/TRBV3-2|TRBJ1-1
CASSQGVETEAFF
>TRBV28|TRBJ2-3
CASSLGRRGPSTDTQYF
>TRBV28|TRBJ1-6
CASSPPSGTGYNSPLHF
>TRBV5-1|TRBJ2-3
CASSPPGLALTDTQYF
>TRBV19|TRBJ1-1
CASSGQGGTEAFF
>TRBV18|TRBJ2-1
CASSPPGNINEQFF
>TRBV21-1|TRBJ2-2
CASSKSAGRGPGELFF
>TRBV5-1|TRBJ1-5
CASSPLSGGNQPQHF
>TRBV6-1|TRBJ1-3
CASSETRGLGNTIYF
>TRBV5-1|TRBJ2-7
CASSLDSAGGEQYF
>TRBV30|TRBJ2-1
CAWRDRGVYNEQFF
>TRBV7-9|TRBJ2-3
CASSSWGLAVLPDTQYF
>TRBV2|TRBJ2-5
CASSEALASGETQYF
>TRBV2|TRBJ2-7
CASRETSASSYEQYF
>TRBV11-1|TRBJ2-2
CASSLGHHRGGELFF
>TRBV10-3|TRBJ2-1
CAISESTTPNEQFF
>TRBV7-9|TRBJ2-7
CASSSFRDPGFYEQYF
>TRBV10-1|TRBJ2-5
CASSPTHGGTQETQYF
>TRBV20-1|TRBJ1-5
CSASEPGRNQPQHF
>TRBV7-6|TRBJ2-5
CASSFSPSAAQETQYF
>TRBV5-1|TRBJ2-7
CASSPDGTSGDEQYF
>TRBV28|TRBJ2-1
CASSLTGAYNEQFF
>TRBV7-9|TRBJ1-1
CASRPRDPRGMNTEAFF
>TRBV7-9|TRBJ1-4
CASSIGQLNEKLFF
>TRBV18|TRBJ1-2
CASSPPSGDGYTF
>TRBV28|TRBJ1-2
CASSPRQDGGYTF
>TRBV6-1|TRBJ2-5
CASSELGVSFGTQYF
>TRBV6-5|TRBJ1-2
CASTKMTGNYGYTF
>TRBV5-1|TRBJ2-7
CASSLGGPPYEQYF
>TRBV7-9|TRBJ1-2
CASSSNTGVGRYGYTF
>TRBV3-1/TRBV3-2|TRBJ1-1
CASSQEGVREAFF
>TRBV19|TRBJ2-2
CASSIYVGGPTDTGELFF
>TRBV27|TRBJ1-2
CASSLGGQPYGYTF
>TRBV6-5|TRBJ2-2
CASQGEFTGELFF
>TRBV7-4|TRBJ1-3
CASSFCNSTGLSGNTIYF
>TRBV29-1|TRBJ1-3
CSSLGSGNTIYF
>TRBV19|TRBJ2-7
CASSIFGGDNSYEQYF